This entry lists 10 T cell receptor beta chains sequenced from one sample in a study of cytomegalovirus exposure and HLA in healthy donors. In the PCR, 60 Vbeta and 13 Jbeta primers were used. The protocol was immunoSEQ multiplex PCR, while the TCRdb copy is restricted to in-frame clones and leaves out a portion. This table holds approximately 140,000 clones, around 79% found once. Material for sequencing was PBMCs. All receptors come from a woman between 40 and 55 years old in good health and CMV-seropositive.

In this sample, this clone turned up a few times. The V and J genes are TRBV6-6 and TRBJ2-1, with a possible D match to TRBD2 (5 bases). This CDR3 is 12 amino acids long. Trimming took 2 bases from V and 6 from J, leaving 5 bases between them. Germline CDR1 MNHNY, CDR2 SVGAGI (reference sequence). The CDR3 protein is CASSYEGNEQFF. CDR3 in DNA: TGTGCCAGCAGTTACGAGGGCAATGAGCAGTTCTTC.

This clone came up a few times. The V gene is TRBV6-5, the J gene TRBJ2-7; 8 bases agree with TRBD1. The CDR3 has 15 residues. Unmatched junction bases numbered 10, after V lost 6 bases and J lost 3 bases. From germline, CDR1 is MNHEY and CDR2 SVGAGI. The CDR3 DNA is TGTGCCAGCAGACCTACAGGGGGTGGCCTCTACGAGCAGTACTTC. Translated, it gives CASRPTGGGLYEQYF.

This chain uses TRBV5-3 with TRBJ1-4; 9 nucleotides align to TRBD1. TRBV5-3 is an open reading frame, and its role is uncertain. This CDR3 region has 17 residues. J lost 5 bases, V lost 0 bases, and 8 bases had no gene match. The CDR3 protein is CARSLVGQGLRNEKLFF. The DNA of the CDR3 is TGTGCCAGAAGCTTGGTGGGACAGGGTTTGAGAAATGAAAAACTGTTTTTT.

Turning to this clone: This sample includes further DNA sequences coding for the same CDR3. V gene TRBV7-9 combines with J gene TRBJ2-3; perhaps TRBD1 as D (5 bases). The germline V gene has CDR1 SEHNR and CDR2 FQNEAQ (reference sequence). The germline V and J ends were trimmed by 6 bases and 2 bases, with 12 bases remaining between them. This CDR3 is built from 14 residues. DNA of the CDR3: TGTGCCAGCAGTCTCGGACATATCACAGATACGCAGTATTTT. This sequence encodes CASSLGHITDTQYF. Together with reference TRBV7-9 and TRBJ2-3, the CDR3 gives the full variable domain: DTGVSQNPRHKITKRGQNVTFRCDPISEHNRLYWYRQTLGQGPEFLTYFQNEAQLEKSRLLSDRFSAERPKGSFSTLEIQRTEQGDSAMYLCASSLGHITDTQYFGPGTRLTVL.

The chain has TRBV16 and TRBJ2-6; no definite D call. Trimming cost V 4 bases and J 4 bases, with 11 bases left between them. In germline, CDR1 is KGHSY, CDR2 FQNENV. There are 15 residues in the CDR3. CDR3 amino acids: CASSPNRSGANVLTF. The CDR3 DNA follows: TGTGCCAGCAGCCCTAATCGGTCCGGGGCCAACGTCCTGACTTTC.

The V and J genes are TRBV10-2 and TRBJ1-2; D gene unclear. Per the germline V gene, CDR1 is WSHSY and CDR2 is SAAADI. Trimming stripped 3 bases from V and 8 bases from J, with 13 bases between. The CDR3 is 13 amino acids. Written as DNA, the CDR3 is TGCGCCAGCAGTGAATGGAGGTCGGGGGGCTACACCTTC. Translating it yields CASSEWRSGGYTF.

V and J are TRBV5-6 and TRBJ1-5, with D hard to call. The CDR3 covers 14 residues. CDR1 is SGHDT, CDR2 YYEEEE, per germline. V lost 2 bases, J lost 1 base, and 7 bases lay in between. The CDR3, as DNA: TGTGCCAGCAGCTTTTCGACAAGCAATCAGCCCCAGCATTTT. This gives the protein CASSFSTSNQPQHF.

Regarding this clone: The junction departs from germline at one end; a sequencing error may be responsible. This chain uses TRBV7-9 with TRBJ2-7, with unresolved D. This CDR3 is built from 12 residues. Germline CDR1 is SEHNR and CDR2 is FQNEAQ (reference sequence). Written as DNA, the CDR3 is TGTTCCAGCAGCCTTTCTTCCTACGAGCAGTACTTC. Translation: CSSSLSSYEQYF.

The gene calls are TRBV30 and TRBJ1-1; D is unresolved. Per the germline V gene, CDR1 is GTSNPN and CDR2 is SVGIG (reference sequence). V lost 1 base and J lost 7, with 10 bases in between. This CDR3 comprises 12 residues. CDR3 protein: CAWSASPNEAFF. The DNA of the CDR3 is TGTGCCTGGAGTGCTAGCCCTAATGAAGCTTTCTTT.

The V gene is TRBV21-1, the J gene TRBJ2-5; the tabulated D call, TRBD2, remains unverified against the DNA. TRBV21-1 has pseudogene status. The CDR3 totals 17 residues. For the CDR3, the DNA is TGTGCCAGCAGCAAAGTCCTGACTAGCGGGGGGTGGGAGACCCAGTACTTC. It specifies CASSKVLTSGGWETQYF.